These 26 T cell receptor beta chains originate from one sample sequenced in a study of shared clonotypes between healthy human individuals. Repertoires were generated with immunoSEQ multiplex PCR, while TCRdb's copy carries only in-frame clones and drops some. The sample consists of more than 80,000 clones, roughly two thirds of them appearing once. Sequenced material: memory CD8+ T cells sorted from blood. Subset: CD45RO+ cells pooled with CCR7-negative TemRA cells. The receptors derive from a man aged 30 to 39 in good health.

The chain uses TRBV7-3 and TRBJ2-6; D is undetermined. The V gene's germline CDR1 is SGHTA and CDR2 FQGTGA. Trimming shortened V by 5 bases and J by 0 bases, and 8 bases separated the two germline ends. The CDR3 runs to 15 residues. The CDR3 DNA reads TGTGCCAGCAGCCTCAGGCTCTCTGGGGCCAACGTCCTGACTTTC. Amino acid sequence: CASSLRLSGANVLTF.

The V and J genes are TRBV15 and TRBJ2-6; no firm D call. CDR3 size: 15 residues. Germline lookup yields CDR1 LNHNV and CDR2 YYDKDF (reference sequence). Trimming pared 0 bases from V and 0 bases from J, leaving 3 bases between. CDR3 in amino acids: CATSRELSGANVLTF. DNA for the CDR3: TGTGCCACCAGCAGAGAACTCTCTGGGGCCAACGTCCTGACTTTC.

The V and J genes are TRBV2 and TRBJ2-2, with D possibly being TRBD1 (6 bases). This CDR3 comprises 14 residues. V was shortened by 5 bases and J by 0 bases, with 7 bases between the two germline ends. Germline V gives CDR1 SNHLY, CDR2 FYNNEI. CDR3 loop: CASSRTANTGELFF. CDR3 DNA sequence: TGTGCCAGCAGTCGGACAGCGAACACCGGGGAGCTGTTTTTT. Complete variable domain (other parts from reference TRBV2 and TRBJ2-2): EPEVTQTPSHQVTQMGQEVILRCVPISNHLYFYWYRQILGQKVEFLVSFYNNEISEKSEIFDDQFSVERPDGSNFTLKIRSTKLEDSAMYFCASSRTANTGELFFGEGSRLTVL.

V and J are TRBV4-1 and TRBJ2-1, with D tentatively TRBD2 (5 bases). V lost 6 bases and J 7 bases, leaving 16 bases between the germline ends. Germline loops: CDR1 MGHRA, CDR2 YSYEKL. The CDR3 runs to 14 residues. Here the CDR3 reads CASRKTTLLNEQFF. CDR3 in DNA: TGCGCCAGCAGAAAGACTACCTTATTGAATGAGCAGTTCTTC.

The chain carries TRBV27 and TRBJ1-1, with D perhaps TRBD1 (5 bases). The V end was cut by 4 bases, the J end by 0 bases, with 18 bases between. CDR3 length: 17 amino acids. In germline, CDR1 is MNHEY, CDR2 SMNVEV (reference sequence). The CDR3 region has the DNA TGTGCCAGCAGTTCCATCGGGACTGGGTATGTGAACACTGAAGCTTTCTTT. Its translation: CASSSIGTGYVNTEAFF.

This chain connects TRBV2 to TRBJ2-5; D unclear. CDR3 size: 13 residues. Germline lookup yields CDR1 SNHLY and CDR2 FYNNEI. The V end lost 4 bases, the J end lost 0 bases, and 6 bases lay between the germline ends. The CDR3 nucleotides are TGTGCCAGCAGTGTGGGGTACCAAGAGACCCAGTACTTC. Its translation is CASSVGYQETQYF.

The J gene is TRBJ2-7, the V gene TRBV6-1; a weak D match, TRBD1 (5 bases). V shed 4 bases and J shed 4 bases, with 17 bases lying between them. The CDR3 contains 15 residues. Germline CDR1 MNHNS, CDR2 SASEGT. The CDR3 reads CASSGSMGQGYEQYF. The CDR3 nucleotides are TGTGCCAGCAGTGGATCTATGGGGCAAGGATACGAGCAGTACTTC.

This chain joins TRBV7-2 and TRBJ2-7; 8 nucleotides align to TRBD1. The CDR3 has 15 amino acids. V gave up 5 bases and J gave up 6 bases; unmatched junction bases: 12. Germline lookup yields CDR1 SGHTA and CDR2 FQGNSA. The CDR3 DNA is TGTGCCAGCAGCCGCAATTCGGACAGGGCGGCCGAGCAGTACTTC. Translation gives CASSRNSDRAAEQYF.

This sequence joins TRBV7-3 and TRBJ1-2; possible D gene TRBD1, 5 bases. The CDR3 is made up of 16 amino acids. The germline V and J ends were trimmed by 5 bases and 4 bases, with 20 bases remaining between them. Per the germline V gene, CDR1 is SGHTA and CDR2 is FQGTGA. This CDR3 reads CASSPKGGHSPYGYTF. In nucleotides, the CDR3 is TGTGCCAGCAGCCCCAAGGGAGGACATTCCCCCTATGGCTACACCTTC.

This CDR3 is CASSLGAVGQPQHF. CDR3 nucleotide sequence: TGTGCCAGCAGTTTAGGGGCAGTAGGTCAGCCCCAGCATTTT. J is TRBJ1-5 and V is TRBV28; the D gene is possibly TRBD1 (5 bases). The length of the CDR3 is 14 residues. V lost 2 bases and J 6 bases, leaving 11 bases between the germline ends. The germline V gene encodes CDR1 MDHEN and CDR2 SYDVKM.

The chain combines TRBV7-3 with TRBJ1-1; 9 positions agree with TRBD1. J lost 1 base, V lost 3 bases, and 3 bases had no gene match. The germline CDR1 and CDR2 sequences are SGHTA and FQGTGA. The CDR3 has 15 amino acids. The CDR3 sequence is CASSLATGGNTEAFF. CDR3 DNA: TGTGCCAGCAGCTTGGCGACAGGGGGGAACACTGAAGCTTTCTTT.

The genes are TRBV18 and TRBJ2-3; no definite D call. The germline CDR1 and CDR2 sequences are KGHSH and LQKENI. Trimming stripped 4 bases from V and 4 bases from J, with 12 bases between. The CDR3 runs 14 residues. CDR3 loop: CASSRNGPADTQYF. The CDR3 region has the DNA TGTGCCAGCTCACGAAACGGGCCAGCAGATACGCAGTATTTT.

This clone occurred once. A much larger clone sits a single nucleotide away, making a read error possible. The CDR3 nucleotides are TGCGCCAGCAGCTTGTCGGGGGGGGGCGGCGAGACCGGGGAGCTGTTTTTT. Encoded protein: CASSLSGGGGETGELFF. V and J are TRBV5-1 and TRBJ2-2; 8 bases align to TRBD2. Trimming removed 1 base from V and 5 bases from J; junction bases left unmatched: 10. The CDR3 is 17 residues long. CDR1 is SGHRS and CDR2 is YFSETQ in the germline V gene.

The V and J genes are TRBV29-1 and TRBJ2-2; tentatively, D is TRBD1 (5 bases). This CDR3 is built from 14 residues. Trimming stripped 1 base from V and 0 bases from J, with 6 bases between. Germline assignment: CDR1 SQVTM and CDR2 ANQGSEA. CDR3 in amino acids: CSVEGGANTGELFF. The CDR3 DNA follows: TGCAGCGTTGAAGGGGGCGCGAACACCGGGGAGCTGTTTTTT.

This clone was recorded at least ten times. The rearrangement links TRBV7-6 to TRBJ1-5, with 11 bases that match TRBD1. CDR1 is SGHVS and CDR2 is FNYEAQ in the germline V gene. The CDR3 covers 15 residues. V trimming: 5 bases; J trimming: 6 bases; junction bases outside the gene matches: 6. The CDR3 nucleotides read TGTGCCAGCAGCCCTGGACAGGGGGCGACTCAGCCCCAGCATTTT. Translating it yields CASSPGQGATQPQHF.

This chain joins TRBV28 and TRBJ2-3; perhaps D is TRBD1 or TRBD2 (5 bases each). The CDR3 spans 14 residues. The germline CDR1 and CDR2 sequences are MDHEN and SYDVKM. Trimming cost V 1 base and J 4 bases, with 9 bases left between them. The CDR3 coding sequence is TGTGCCAGCAGTTTATACGGGGCAGCAGATACGCAGTATTTT. This translates into CASSLYGAADTQYF.

A remark on this clone: The identical CDR3 is also encoded by other nucleotide sequences in the sample. V is TRBV11-2 and J is TRBJ2-7; D remains ambiguous. This CDR3 comprises 13 residues. V shed 5 bases and J shed 1 base, with 9 bases lying between them. Per germline, CDR1 SGHAT and CDR2 FQNNGV. The CDR3 reads CASSLVGSYEQYF. The CDR3 DNA sequence: TGTGCCAGCAGCCTCGTCGGATCCTACGAGCAGTACTTC.

V gene TRBV5-1 combines with J gene TRBJ2-7, with 9 bases matching TRBD2. The germline CDR1 and CDR2 sequences are SGHRS and YFSETQ. The ends lost 4 bases at V and 6 bases at J; junction bases unmatched: 11. The CDR3 is 15 amino acids. The CDR3 DNA follows: TGCGCCAGCAGCGTGGAACCGGGACTAGCCCGCGAGCAGTACTTC. This gives the protein CASSVEPGLAREQYF.

This chain uses TRBV29-1 with TRBJ2-7, with D unclear. Deletions cut 4 bases from V and 2 bases from J, with 6 bases between. Germline lookup yields CDR1 SQVTM and CDR2 ANQGSEA. CDR3 length: 11 amino acids. The CDR3 region has the DNA TGCAGCGTTGTTGAAACCTACGAGCAGTACTTC. It specifies CSVVETYEQYF.

V and J are TRBV5-1 and TRBJ2-2, with unresolved D. The germline V and J ends were trimmed by 0 bases and 6 bases, with 9 bases remaining between them. Per germline, CDR1 SGHRS and CDR2 YFSETQ. This CDR3 is built from 14 residues. The CDR3: CASSLGLTAGELFF. The CDR3 nucleotides are TGCGCCAGCAGCTTGGGGCTCACGGCCGGGGAGCTGTTTTTT.

The V call is TRBV7-9, the J call TRBJ1-2; a weak D match, TRBD1 (5 bases). The CDR3 runs 12 residues. The germline CDR1 and CDR2 sequences are SEHNR and FQNEAQ (reference sequence). V was clipped by 3 bases and J by 8 bases, with 10 bases between them. As DNA, the CDR3 is TGTGCCAGCAGCTTGGAGGGACTGGGCTACACCTTC. As protein: CASSLEGLGYTF.

This chain joins TRBV4-2 and TRBJ2-2; 10 bases fit TRBD2. The V gene end was trimmed by 4 bases and the J gene end by 1 base; junction bases not matched to a gene: 12. Germline assignment: CDR1 LGHNA and CDR2 YNFKEQ. There are 19 residues in the CDR3. The CDR3 DNA follows: TGTGCCAGCAGCCCCGGGAGGTCTAGCGGGAGCGGGAACACCGGGGAGCTGTTTTTT. Its protein is CASSPGRSSGSGNTGELFF.

The CDR3 reads CASSPPPPLAETQYF. The CDR3, as DNA: TGTGCCAGCAGCCCCCCTCCCCCACTAGCGGAGACCCAGTACTTC. This chain connects TRBV11-2 to TRBJ2-5, with 7 positions matching TRBD2. This CDR3 is 15 amino acids long. Germline CDR1 SGHAT, CDR2 FQNNGV. J lost 5 bases, V lost 5 bases, and 11 bases had no gene match.

The V gene is TRBV11-2, the J gene TRBJ2-2; the D is unclear. Trimming stripped 3 bases from V and 7 bases from J, with 15 bases between. CDR1 is SGHAT and CDR2 is FQNNGV in the germline V gene. The CDR3 totals 15 residues. The CDR3 here is CASSFVVWPGGELFF. The CDR3 DNA is TGTGCCAGCAGCTTTGTCGTCTGGCCGGGCGGGGAGCTGTTTTTT.

As concerns this clone: A much larger clone is a single base away; this may be a read error. V is TRBV28 and J is TRBJ2-7; 8 nucleotides agree with TRBD2. Germline values: CDR1 MDHEN, CDR2 SYDVKM. CDR3 length: 12 amino acids. Germline trimming cut 6 bases from V and 3 bases from J; bases unmatched to any gene: 1. CDR3 sequence: CASRGLVYEQYF. The CDR3 nucleotides are TGTGCCAGCAGGGGACTAGTCTACGAGCAGTACTTC.

The CDR3 sequence is CASSLYNRGNTIYF. CDR3 in DNA: TGTGCCAGCAGCCTATATAACAGAGGAAACACCATATATTTT. The chain employs TRBV11-2 and TRBJ1-3; D is unclear. Germline CDR1 is SGHAT and CDR2 is FQNNGV. The V gene lost 5 bases and the J gene lost 4 bases, with 12 bases spanning the gap. The CDR3 runs to 14 residues.